This passage covers 10 T cell receptor beta chains from one sample sequenced in a study of blood T cell repertoires in COVID-19. Libraries were prepared by immunoSEQ multiplex PCR; TCRdb keeps only in-frame clonotypes and omits some of them. Among under 450,000 clones listed, roughly four fifths were seen once. The sample consisted of PBMCs or T cells enriched from blood (not recorded which). These receptors were collected from a woman between 45 and 65 years old who had recovered from COVID-19.

V usage is TRBV11-2 and J usage is TRBJ1-2; a weak D match, TRBD1 (6 bases). The germline V gene has CDR1 SGHAT and CDR2 FQNNGV. Trimming shortened V by 1 base and J by 2 bases, and 11 bases separated the two germline ends. This CDR3 comprises 15 residues. The CDR3 DNA is TGTGCCAGCAGCTTAGGAGGGGGGGCGAACTATGGCTACACCTTC. It encodes CASSLGGGANYGYTF.

The chain employs TRBV18 and TRBJ1-1, with no clear D. The CDR3 runs to 15 residues. Germline CDR1 KGHSH, CDR2 LQKENI. Trimming removed 3 bases from V and 5 bases from J, with 16 bases in between. The CDR3 coding sequence is TGTGCCAGCTCACCTCCCGTTGGGGAGAGGACTGAAGCTTTCTTT. This codes for CASSPPVGERTEAFF.

The V and J genes are TRBV6-4 and TRBJ2-2, with D possibly matching TRBD1 (6 bases). This CDR3 contains 13 residues. V lost 6 bases and J lost 4, with 9 bases in between. Germline V gene sequence: CDR1 MRHNA, CDR2 SNTAGT. Here the CDR3 DNA reads TGTGCCAGCAGCGAACAGGGCACCGGGGAGCTGTTTTTT. Its protein is CASSEQGTGELFF.

This clone was detected once. The same CDR3 is also encoded by other DNA sequences in this sample. The chain is built from TRBV7-9 and TRBJ1-1; 9 bases match TRBD1. The CDR3 has 14 amino acids. Trimming at V came to 3 bases and at J to 3 bases, leaving 2 bases not matched to a gene. Germline V gene lookup returns CDR1 SEHNR and CDR2 FQNEAQ (reference sequence). The DNA of the CDR3 is TGTGCCAGCAGCTTGGACAGGGGAGACACTGAAGCTTTCTTT. It specifies CASSLDRGDTEAFF.

This clone was detected only once. This chain connects TRBV18 to TRBJ1-1; TRBD1 matches 7 bases. There are 20 residues in the CDR3. Trimming cost V 5 bases and J 1 base; bases outside gene matches: 22. CDR1 KGHSH and CDR2 LQKENI come from the germline V gene. CDR3 region: CASSTVPFTGAAERNTEAFF. The CDR3 DNA is TGTGCCAGCTCAACAGTACCATTCACAGGGGCAGCAGAGAGGAACACTGAAGCTTTCTTT.

This clone was observed once. The V call is TRBV6-2 or TRBV6-3, the J call TRBJ1-1; 7 positions match TRBD1. Losses at the gene ends were 4 bases for V and 1 base for J; bases not matched to a gene: 6. Germline CDR1 and CDR2: MNHEY and SVGEGT. This CDR3 contains 15 residues. CDR3 in amino acids: CASSSRTGSNTEAFF. In DNA form, the CDR3 reads TGTGCCAGCAGTTCTCGGACAGGCTCGAACACTGAAGCTTTCTTT.

The V gene is TRBV20-1, the J gene TRBJ1-1; D is undetermined. This CDR3 contains 14 residues. V dropped 3 bases and J dropped 0 bases, with 11 bases sitting between them. Germline V gene lookup returns CDR1 DFQATT and CDR2 SNEGSKA (reference sequence). The DNA for the CDR3 is TGCAGTGCTAGTTCCCATACGGTGAACACTGAAGCTTTCTTT. It translates to CSASSHTVNTEAFF.

J is TRBJ1-2 and V is TRBV15, with a possible D match to TRBD1 (6 bases). Per the germline V gene, CDR1 is LNHNV and CDR2 is YYDKDF (reference sequence). Trimming took off 1 base at V and 0 bases at J, with 15 bases between the two ends. The CDR3 contains 17 residues. The CDR3 protein is CATSRGQGQPPNYGYTF. The CDR3 DNA sequence: TGTGCCACCAGCAGAGGACAAGGACAGCCTCCTAACTATGGCTACACCTTC.

This clone was picked up a small number of times. V gene TRBV4-1 combines with J gene TRBJ1-4, with 9 nucleotides matching TRBD1. CDR3 length: 16 residues. V lost 4 bases, J lost 2 bases, and 5 bases stayed unmatched. The germline V gene encodes CDR1 MGHRA and CDR2 YSYEKL. This chain's CDR3 is CASSPGQGFTNEKLFF. For the CDR3, the DNA is TGCGCCAGCAGCCCGGGACAGGGATTCACTAATGAAAAACTGTTTTTT.

This chain uses TRBV5-1 with TRBJ2-5, with 12 bases lining up with TRBD1. The germline V gene encodes CDR1 SGHRS and CDR2 YFSETQ. Trimming at V came to 2 bases and at J to 5 bases, leaving 16 bases not matched to a gene. The CDR3 spans 19 residues. The CDR3 here is CASSFISGTGGSLWETQYF. CDR3 nucleotide sequence: TGCGCCAGCAGCTTTATTTCCGGGACAGGGGGCTCATTATGGGAGACCCAGTACTTC. The entire variable domain, with the rest obtained from reference TRBV5-1 and TRBJ2-5, is as follows: KAGVTQTPRYLIKTRGQQVTLSCSPISGHRSVSWYQQTPGQGLQFLFEYFSETQRNKGNFPGRFSGRQFSNSRSEMNVSTLELGDSALYLCASSFISGTGGSLWETQYFGPGTRLLVL.